One T cell receptor beta chain is described in this entry. This clone was detected only a few times. Its antigen is not yet known. Base-call qualities are not available, and no considerably larger clone is one nucleotide away. The source of the sample is a study of radiation and T cells in renal cell carcinoma (TCRdb year 2020). Study-wide context: The samples were obtained from a clinical trial, where primary renal cell carcinomas were treated with 15 Gy stereotactic body radiation therapy and then removed by nephrectomy 4 weeks afterward. A total of 50 to 60 samples underwent TCR beta sequencing, made up of some 26 tumors and about 27 peripheral blood samples. Across all 50 or so samples, over 4,000,000 unique CDR3 nucleotide sequences encoding some 2.6 million unique CDR3 amino acid sequences were identified.

What the research found in general, with its limitations: Effects of radiation dose or scheduling on the TCR repertoire could not be addressed with the single-armed trial design. Because no pretreatment tumor biopsies were available, whether clonotypes were present in the tumor at baseline could not be determined. Changes in the blood repertoire were not tracked past 4 weeks after treatment. In blood, the top tumor clonotypes increased from baseline to 2 weeks after radiation and then shrank by 4 weeks, which suggests a temporary expansion of tumor-resident clones.

TCR beta libraries were generated from genomic DNA with the immunoSEQ kit, following the manufacturer's recommendations. For library preparation, a first multiplex PCR was performed with proprietary primers, followed by a second PCR in which unique barcodes were added, and bead cleanups were performed after each round. A kit-provided positive control reaction and a negative control reaction were included in every sample batch. The final libraries were assessed on an Agilent 4200 TapeStation D1000 ScreenTape, pooled by volume, and quantified by qPCR. An Illumina NextSeq500 fitted with a MidOutput 150-cycle cartridge performed the sequencing, running 156 Read1 cycles and 15 Index1 cycles with the kit's custom primers. The pooled library was loaded at approximately 0.97 pM with around 20% PhiX control spiked in. The study's processing was this. Vendor-processed data were analyzed in R, and a clonotype was defined as all T cells sharing the same CDR3 nucleotide sequence. For clone abundance analyses, frequencies were normalized to the 10,000 most abundant clones per sample. Public T cell clones, which averaged fewer than five per sample, were excluded before analysis. Tumor-enriched and baseline blood-enriched clonotypes were defined by at least a 32-fold difference in abundance between compartments. A beta-binomial differential abundance model was used to identify clonotypes that expanded or contracted between blood time points. The Baroni-Urbani and Buser coefficient was used to measure tumor-blood repertoire similarity, and groups were compared with two-tailed Wilcoxon tests in R. As stored in TCRdb, this immuneACCESS dataset retains in-frame rearrangements with V and J assigned. A fraction of the clones does not appear; measured against another copy, unresolved V genes explain less than half of the discrepancy, and the remainder lacks a known reason. That table supplies the V and J calls and clone size; D and trimming were determined from the DNA. For this sample the table gives 85,000 to 100,000 clones, of which 80% to 90% were detected only once. The ten largest account for under 9.5% of the sample.

Taken with the paper, the label for time point translates to: baseline pretreatment blood. The treatment or condition label here, explained by the study, means: 15 Gy SBRT to primary tumor, nephrectomy 4 weeks later. To follow tumor-enriched clonotypes, serial peripheral blood was collected from radiation-treated patients at baseline and at 2 weeks and 4 weeks after SBRT. Every patient had renal cell carcinoma of clear cell pathology. Genomic DNA for TCR sequencing was prepared using the QIAamp DNA Blood Mini Kit (Qiagen). Samples were included in the analyses only if all quality control checks were passed. The CDR3 measures 15 amino acids from cysteine to phenylalanine. Left in the record is the CDR3 DNA by itself, 45 bases read in frame from the first base. According to the germline V gene (reference sequence), CDR1 reads SGHNT and CDR2 reads YYREEE. V loses 7 bases at its end and J loses 6 bases; junction bases beyond the gene matches: 14.

The rearrangement joined TRBV5-4 to TRBJ2-3; TRBD2 lines up with 7 middle nucleotides. Sequenced here: blood, sampled from a patient whose treatment included radiotherapy and nephrectomy. This TCR was recovered from a man aged 50-59 years with renal cell carcinoma. The CDR3 reads CASAPRLAAGDTQYF. The DNA sequence follows: TGTGCCAGCGCACCCAGGCTAGCGGCGGGGGATACGCAGTATTTT.